These 29 T cell receptor beta chains originate from one sample sequenced in a study of vaccination and CD4 T cells after COVID-19. With the Oncomine TCR Beta short-read assay, DNA from cultured CD4+ T cells was sequenced. It was from cultured CD4+ T cells that genomic DNA was extracted. One entry per CDR3 protein results from TCRdb running MiXCR on the PCR reads. The sample lists about 10,000 distinct CDR3 sequences, 40% seen once, with under 25% in the top ten. Antigens of these TCRs are unknown. Treatment described: approximately 9-day PBMC culture with coronavirus spike peptide pools or control peptides (ViraFEST assay). Before the COVID-19 pandemic (2011-2018), CD4+ T cells were obtained from the unexposed donor. Sequencing used CD4+ T cells from blood, cultured in vitro. These receptors came from a human donor in good health.

The V and J genes are TRBV7-8 and TRBJ1-1; D is ambiguous. From germline, CDR1 is SGHVS and CDR2 FQNEAQ. Trimming removed 5 bases at V and 1 base at J, with 11 bases between. The CDR3 consists of 14 residues. As DNA, the CDR3 is TGTGCCAGCAGCACCATGGGAAGGAACACTGAAGCTTTCTTT. Protein product: CASSTMGRNTEAFF.

This rearrangement joins TRBV19 to TRBJ1-1, with TRBD1 identical over 7 bases. V lost 6 bases, J lost 7 bases, and 8 bases stayed unmatched. The CDR3 contains 13 residues. Germline loops: CDR1 LNHDA, CDR2 SQIVND (reference sequence). Written as DNA, the CDR3 is TGTGCCAGTAGCACAGGGGTTAAGGGTGAAGCTTTCTTT. Protein sequence: CASSTGVKGEAFF.

This chain links TRBV27 with TRBJ2-1; TRBD2 matches 11 bases. With 6 bases clipped from V and 3 bases from J, the junction kept 7 bases outside the gene matches. This CDR3 is 16 amino acids long. Germline V gene lookup returns CDR1 MNHEY and CDR2 SMNVEV (reference sequence). CDR3 sequence reads: CASSLGTSGLYNEQFF. CDR3 DNA sequence: TGTGCCAGCAGCCTAGGGACTAGCGGCCTCTACAATGAGCAGTTCTTC.

The rearrangement links TRBV7-2 to TRBJ2-1, with D uncertain. Trimming shortened V by 5 bases and J by 10 bases, and 12 bases separated the two germline ends. Germline CDR1 and CDR2: SGHTA and FQGNSA. The CDR3 consists of 12 residues. As DNA, the CDR3 is TGTGCCAGCAGCCCCGGGCGTCGGGAGCAGTTCTTC. Translated, it gives CASSPGRREQFF.

The chain employs TRBV19 and TRBJ2-3, with D possibly matching TRBD1 (6 bases). Trimming cost V 6 bases and J 2 bases, with 15 bases left between them. This CDR3 contains 15 residues. The V gene's germline CDR1 is LNHDA and CDR2 SQIVND (reference sequence). The CDR3 is CASSNTGSHTDTQYF. The DNA of the CDR3 is TGTGCCAGTAGCAATACAGGGTCGCACACAGATACGCAGTATTTT.

By share, this clonotype ranks as medium-sized (0.01 to 0.1%). The chain couples TRBV7-9 to TRBJ1-5; 8 nucleotides line up with TRBD1. The CDR3 extends over 15 amino acids. Germline trimming cut 3 bases from V and 7 bases from J; bases unmatched to any gene: 8. In germline, CDR1 is SEHNR, CDR2 FQNEAQ (reference sequence). CDR3 sequence reads: CASSFAGGRGQPQHF. The CDR3 DNA reads TGTGCCAGCAGCTTCGCAGGGGGCAGAGGGCAGCCCCAGCATTTT.

The J gene is TRBJ2-2, the V gene TRBV7-8; the D is unclear. V was trimmed by 5 bases and J by 0 bases, leaving 13 bases between them. This CDR3 is built from 16 residues. Germline CDR1 SGHVS, CDR2 FQNEAQ. The CDR3, as DNA: TGTGCCAGCAGCGGCGCAGAACCAGCGAACACCGGGGAGCTGTTTTTT. It is translated as CASSGAEPANTGELFF.

There are a few counts of this clonotype. The chain couples TRBV12-3 or TRBV12-4 to TRBJ2-5; D remains unclear. There are 13 residues in the CDR3. V was cut by 3 bases and J by 4 bases, with 9 bases left in between. The CDR3 reads CASSLIEGETQYF. CDR3 bases: TGTGCCAGCAGTTTGATTGAAGGAGAGACCCAGTACTTC.

CDR3 amino acids: CSAQRNSGNTIYF. CDR3 nucleotide sequence: TGCAGTGCCCAGAGGAACTCTGGAAACACCATATATTTT. This chain links TRBV20-1 with TRBJ1-3; D is uncertain. This CDR3 comprises 13 residues. The germline V gene has CDR1 DFQATT and CDR2 SNEGSKA (reference sequence). V was pared by 6 bases and J by 0 bases, with 9 bases between.

This chain uses TRBV6-2 or TRBV6-3 with TRBJ2-7; 7 bases are a match to TRBD1. Germline V gene lookup returns CDR1 MNHEY and CDR2 SVGEGT. V shed 4 bases, J shed 4 bases, and the junction held 7 bases outside the gene matches. This CDR3 is built from 14 residues. The CDR3 reads CASSSTGKGYEQYF. The CDR3 nucleotides are TGTGCCAGCAGTTCGACAGGGAAGGGGTACGAGCAGTACTTC.

This rearrangement joins TRBV5-6 to TRBJ2-7; no firm D call. V was cut by 4 bases and J by 7 bases, with 9 bases left in between. The germline V gene encodes CDR1 SGHDT and CDR2 YYEEEE. This CDR3 has 11 residues. CDR3 loop: CASSTVDEQYF. The CDR3 DNA reads as TGTGCCAGCAGCACAGTGGATGAGCAGTACTTC.

V gene TRBV20-1 combines with J gene TRBJ2-7; D is uncertain. The length of the CDR3 is 12 residues. In germline, CDR1 is DFQATT, CDR2 SNEGSKA (reference sequence). V was shortened by 2 bases and J by 5 bases, with 10 bases between the two germline ends. The CDR3 sequence is CSARRTNHEQYF. The CDR3 nucleotides are TGCAGTGCTAGACGTACTAACCACGAGCAGTACTTC.

This clonotype appeared a few times. The rearrangement joins TRBV2 to TRBJ1-1; D unresolved. The CDR3 spans 14 residues. V was cut by 7 bases and J by 2 bases, with 14 bases left in between. From germline, CDR1 is SNHLY and CDR2 FYNNEI. In DNA, the CDR3 is TGTGCCAGCACCGACCGACGGGGAAACACTGAAGCTTTCTTT. It is translated as CASTDRRGNTEAFF.

The chain couples TRBV7-9 to TRBJ2-7; 10 nucleotides line up with TRBD1. Germline V CDR1 and CDR2: SEHNR, FQNEAQ (reference sequence). The CDR3 spans 13 residues. Unmatched junction bases numbered 7, after V lost 5 bases and J lost 9 bases. The CDR3 DNA sequence: TGTGCCAGCAGCACGGACAGGGGGACGATGCAGTACTTC. It translates to CASSTDRGTMQYF.

This chain joins TRBV11-2 and TRBJ2-1, with TRBD1 matching over 7 bases. Germline values: CDR1 SGHAT, CDR2 FQNNGV. V lost 3 bases to trimming and J lost 7 bases; unmatched junction nucleotides: 3. The CDR3 has 13 amino acids. The CDR3 protein is CASSFRRGNEQFF. In nucleotides, the CDR3 is TGTGCCAGCAGCTTCCGCAGGGGGAATGAGCAGTTCTTC. The entire variable domain, with the rest obtained from reference TRBV11-2 and TRBJ2-1, is as follows: EAGVAQSPRYKIIEKRQSVAFWCNPISGHATLYWYQQILGQGPKLLIQFQNNGVVDDSQLPKDRFSAERLKGVDSTLKIQPAKLEDSAVYLCASSFRRGNEQFFGPGTRLTVL.

This chain uses TRBV11-3 with TRBJ2-1; the D is unclear. The ends were cut back, 5 bases at V and 1 base at J, with 12 bases in the middle. Germline lookup yields CDR1 SGHNT and CDR2 YENEEA. CDR3 length equals 15 residues. The CDR3 sequence is CASSAQTGSYNEQFF. Here the CDR3 DNA reads TGTGCCAGCAGCGCCCAGACCGGGTCCTACAATGAGCAGTTCTTC.

V usage is TRBV2 and J usage is TRBJ2-5, with D perhaps matching TRBD2 (5 bases). Germline CDR1 SNHLY, CDR2 FYNNEI. CDR3 length: 14 residues. Trimming stripped 11 bases from V and 5 bases from J, with 21 bases between. CDR3 region: CAGTPDSRQETQYF. CDR3 DNA: TGTGCCGGAACGCCGGACTCCCGGCAGGAGACCCAGTACTTC.

This clonotype was recorded only once. The chain carries TRBV30 and TRBJ1-2; D remains ambiguous. Germline CDR1 reads GTSNPN; CDR2 reads SVGIG (reference sequence). The CDR3 sequence is 14 residues long. The ends were cut back, 2 bases at V and 0 bases at J, with 10 bases in the middle. As DNA, the CDR3 is TGTGCCTGGAGTATCAGCCGATCTAACTATGGCTACACCTTC. This translates into CAWSISRSNYGYTF.

This clonotype was detected only a few times. The chain couples TRBV20-1 to TRBJ2-3; D is uncertain. This CDR3 region has 13 residues. Deletions cut 2 bases from V and 1 base from J, with 7 bases between. Germline loops: CDR1 DFQATT, CDR2 SNEGSKA (reference sequence). The chain's CDR3 is CSARSPGTDTQYF. As DNA, the CDR3 is TGCAGTGCTAGATCCCCTGGCACAGATACGCAGTATTTT.

This chain connects TRBV24-1 to TRBJ2-2; no definite D call. The V and J ends lost 2 bases and 0 bases respectively, with 9 bases between them. The CDR3 contains 16 residues. The germline V gene has CDR1 KGHDR and CDR2 SFDVKD. CDR3 sequence reads: CATSDYLGANTGELFF. CDR3 sequence (DNA): TGTGCCACCAGTGATTATTTGGGCGCGAACACCGGGGAGCTGTTTTTT.

The rearrangement joins TRBV10-3 to TRBJ2-2; D might be TRBD1 (6 bases). In germline, CDR1 is ENHRY, CDR2 SYGVKD. With 6 bases removed from V and 5 bases from J, the gap between germline ends came to 19 bases. The CDR3 runs to 16 residues. The CDR3 sequence: CAIRRTVAGETGELFF. The CDR3 DNA sequence: TGTGCCATCAGGAGGACCGTGGCAGGGGAAACCGGGGAGCTGTTTTTT.

The sample holds a few counts of this clonotype. V is TRBV6-1 and J is TRBJ1-2; unclear D gene. Trimming took 5 bases from V and 0 from J, leaving 7 bases between them. This CDR3 has 13 amino acids. Germline values: CDR1 MNHNS, CDR2 SASEGT. The CDR3 region has the DNA TGTGCCAGCAGTCAGTTAGCTAACTATGGCTACACCTTC. It yields the protein CASSQLANYGYTF.

This clonotype was observed a handful of times. The gene calls are TRBV20-1 and TRBJ2-7, with a possible D match to TRBD1 (5 bases). This CDR3 is built from 11 residues. The V and J ends lost 0 bases and 9 bases respectively, with 9 bases between them. Per the germline V gene, CDR1 is DFQATT and CDR2 is SNEGSKA (reference sequence). CDR3 amino acids: CSARDQGLQYF. CDR3 bases: TGCAGTGCTAGAGATCAGGGTTTGCAGTACTTC.

The chain carries TRBV24-1 and TRBJ2-1, with TRBD2 matching 10 bases. The V gene end was trimmed by 2 bases and the J gene end by 6 bases; junction bases not matched to a gene: 9. The germline gives CDR1 KGHDR, CDR2 SFDVKD. The CDR3 covers 17 residues. CDR3 sequence: CATSDSTASGSSNEQFF. DNA of the CDR3: TGTGCCACCAGTGATTCGACGGCTAGCGGGAGTAGCAATGAGCAGTTCTTC.

This chain links TRBV5-1 with TRBJ2-1, with 9 bases fitting TRBD2. Germline CDR1 and CDR2: SGHRS and YFSETQ. Losses at the gene ends were 0 bases for V and 6 bases for J; bases not matched to a gene: 4. The CDR3 runs 15 residues. This CDR3 is CASSLGLAGPNEQFF. For the CDR3, the DNA is TGCGCCAGCAGCTTGGGCCTAGCGGGGCCCAATGAGCAGTTCTTC.

This chain joins TRBV20-1 and TRBJ2-3; 9 bases are a match to TRBD2. The CDR3 length is 18 residues. The ends lost 0 bases at V and 1 base at J; junction bases unmatched: 11. Germline V gene sequence: CDR1 DFQATT, CDR2 SNEGSKA (reference sequence). CDR3 residues: CSARDLPGSGSRTDTQYF. In nucleotides, the CDR3 is TGCAGTGCTAGAGATCTCCCTGGTAGCGGGAGCCGCACAGATACGCAGTATTTT.

V and J are TRBV14 and TRBJ1-1; 7 nucleotides match TRBD1. After removal of 0 bases from V and 0 bases from J, the junction contained 10 bases not matched to a gene. Germline CDR1 is SGHDN and CDR2 is FVKESK. The CDR3 covers 18 residues. CDR3 region: CASSQDRFQGVMNTEAFF. The CDR3 DNA reads as TGTGCCAGCAGCCAAGATCGATTCCAGGGGGTGATGAACACTGAAGCTTTCTTT.

In DNA, the CDR3 is TGTGCCAGCAGCGGACTAGCGGGATTAAGCTCCTACGAGCAGTACTTC. It yields the protein CASSGLAGLSSYEQYF. V is TRBV6-1 and J is TRBJ2-7; 12 positions match TRBD2. The CDR3 loop spans 16 amino acids. V lost 6 bases and J lost 0; bases outside the gene matches: 6. Germline assignment: CDR1 MNHNS and CDR2 SASEGT.

The chain is built from TRBV20-1 and TRBJ1-1, with D possibly being TRBD1 (5 bases). Germline assignment: CDR1 DFQATT and CDR2 SNEGSKA (reference sequence). This CDR3 has 14 residues. Trimming removed 0 bases at V and 2 bases at J, with 10 bases between. The CDR3 DNA follows: TGCAGTGCTAGAGAAACAGGAGCCAACACTGAAGCTTTCTTT. Its protein product is CSARETGANTEAFF.